This is a list of T cell receptor beta chains from one sample in a study of cytomegalovirus exposure and HLA in healthy donors. Only in-frame clones appear in the TCRdb table, and some are missing; sequencing was by immunoSEQ multiplex PCR. The sample includes around 100,000 clones, around 73% of them seen just once. The sequenced sample consisted of PBMCs. The receptors were sampled from a woman aged 40-49 years in good health and CMV-seronegative. The CDR3 runs from the conserved cysteine through the conserved F or W. The size field is filled for only some rows; it gives once, few, many or a size class.

v_call	clone_size	cdr3_length	j_call	cdr3_aa
TRBV19	few	14	-	CASSQGLGVSEQYF
TRBV6-6	few	13	TRBJ2-3	CASNRDPIDTQYF
TRBV7-2	few	12	TRBJ1-2	CARQGVDYGYTF
TRBV6-1	-	15	TRBJ2-7	CASSGHWGQGYEQYF
TRBV9	-	15	TRBJ2-1	CASSVGQPAYNEQFF
TRBV28	-	16	TRBJ1-1	CASRHPGQRIGTEAFF
TRBV6-1	few	15	TRBJ2-7	CASSATRLPTYEQYF
TRBV2	-	17	TRBJ2-1	CASSEFSAVSSYNEQFF
TRBV27	-	13	TRBJ1-1	CASSLRSLDEAFF
TRBV19	-	14	TRBJ2-1	CASSIYSSGNEQFF
TRBV7-9	few	15	TRBJ2-1	CASAGGYHPYNEQFF
TRBV5-4	once	13	TRBJ2-3	CASSLSGSDTQYF
TRBV18	-	14	TRBJ1-1	CASSMGTANTEAFF
TRBV5-1	-	14	TRBJ1-2	CASSTETGSDGYTF
TRBV28	-	15	TRBJ2-1	CASSGRAGGYNEQFF
TRBV9	-	15	TRBJ1-2	CASRRGTGQFYGYTF
TRBV19	-	15	TRBJ2-1	CASSIQGSRSNEQFF
TRBV7-8	few	17	TRBJ2-6	CASSQLAGGLGANVLTF
TRBV7-9	-	15	TRBJ1-2	CASSLGSSGNYGYTF
TRBV28	-	12	TRBJ2-7	CASSLQVSEQYF
TRBV29-1	-	14	TRBJ2-7	CSVADRGPTYEQYF
TRBV27	-	14	TRBJ1-5	CASKSLTGWQPQHF
TRBV4-1	once	18	TRBJ2-6	CASSQLQGFISGANVLTF
TRBV7-2	-	16	TRBJ2-5	CASSLGGPSESFWRYF
TRBV28	few	15	TRBJ1-5	CASSLYGTDNQPQHF
TRBV11-2	-	16	TRBJ2-7	CASSSYFRDRDYEQYF
TRBV28	-	17	TRBJ2-7	CASSFPLINRESYEQYF
TRBV19	-	13	TRBJ2-1	CASSWSSYNEQFF
TRBV5-1	-	16	TRBJ1-4	CASSLDPHPTNEKLFF
TRBV9	-	16	TRBJ2-1	CASSVGVVRGYNEQFF
TRBV7-2	-	13	TRBJ1-5	CASSSYAGGPQHF
TRBV6-5	once	15	TRBJ1-1	CASSYEPRGPVEAFF
TRBV9	-	17	TRBJ2-2	CASSVEGSGIRTGELFF
TRBV11-1	once	12	TRBJ2-1	CASSPYGTEQFF
TRBV27	-	16	TRBJ2-4	CASSVQGALAKNIQYF
TRBV7-6	-	16	TRBJ2-3	CASSLSGGRYTDTQYF
TRBV6-1	-	15	TRBJ1-1	CASSENPVSGTEAFF
TRBV18	once	15	TRBJ2-6	CASSHGEAGANVLTF
TRBV28	-	15	TRBJ1-5	CASNFYPAGGQPQHF
TRBV19	-	15	TRBJ2-1	CASSIMGQGYNEQFF
TRBV5-4	few	15	TRBJ2-3	CASSLGLAGTDTQYF
TRBV7-8	-	17	TRBJ2-3	CASSTYPGGGLPDTQYF
TRBV6-5	few	14	TRBJ1-2	CASSSRRTRGGYTF
TRBV19	-	14	TRBJ1-1	CASSMGRKNTEAFF
TRBV2	-	13	TRBJ1-4	CASSDGVAGGLFF